This T cell receptor beta chain came from a study of cytotoxic CD8 clonotypes in ibrutinib-treated CLL (dated by TCRdb to the early 2020s). In the study overall: The cohort was composed of some twelve relapsed/refractory and about 15 treatment-naive patients; IGHV unmutated status was identified in some 17 patients. On average, each sample had about 250,000 productive templates and more than 75,000 productive rearrangements. The response samples were drawn at a median of 12 months into treatment, with a range of roughly 6 to 36 months. Responses were partial in some 24 patients and complete in 2; after median approximately 69 months follow-up, roughly 15 stayed in remission and around 12 progressed. Cryopreserved peripheral blood mononuclear cells were obtained before treatment, at response, and at either sustained remission or disease progression. Longitudinal samples were obtainable from about 30% of the roughly 90 participants in the trial. Patients were still on ibrutinib when every remission and progressive disease sample was collected. Overall study results and their limits: Lymph node repertoires were not examined, and the timing of sampling was not matched between patients in sustained remission and those whose disease progressed. Clonality rose at ibrutinib response, remained stable during sustained remission, and dropped back toward baseline at progression. Public clonotypes were rare and either contracted or stayed stable during treatment, and the rise in clonality at ibrutinib response reflected the expansion of private clonotypes. Baseline clonality exceeded that of age-matched healthy donors and correlated strongly with circulating CD8+ T-cell counts.

Taken from the germline V gene, the CDR1 and CDR2 loops are SGHTA and FQGNSA. V ends up 5 bases short and J 6 bases short, with an unmatched junction base count of 8. The CDR3 contains 14 residues, cysteine and phenylalanine counted. This entry keeps only the CDR3 DNA: 42 bases, framed from base 1. This clone was counted a few times. The target of this receptor is not known. Base qualities are not provided; no much larger clone lies one nucleotide away. On a MiSeq, deep resolution sequencing aimed for a depth between 1 in 1 million and 1 in 200,000 T cells, with each clonotype covered about 9.2x on average. The immunoSEQ hsTCRB Kit was used to generate TCR beta libraries. Turning to the authors' computational methods: The data were analyzed with ImmunoSEQ Analyzer and ImmunoSEQ Data Assistant, and V, D and J gene assignments followed IMGT definitions. Clonality was computed as one minus normalized Shannon entropy of productive rearrangement frequencies, ranging from 0 to 1. Only overrepresented clonotypes making up at least 0.05% of each patient's repertoire were included in the public clonotype analysis. Repertoires from some twelve age-matched healthy donors in immuneACCESS were used as clonality controls. Not all clones reach the TCRdb copy of this immuneACCESS table, which keeps in-frame sequences only. Checked studies attribute under half of the gap to unresolved V genes and leave the rest unexplained. That table is the source of V, J and clone size, and D and trimming were worked out from the DNA. The sample contains some 150,000 clones, roughly three quarters of them found a single time. Around 13% of the sample is held by the ten biggest clonotypes.

This sample's time point label indicates: approximately eleven months on ibrutinib. For TCR beta library preparation, roughly 2 micrograms of genomic DNA were extracted from the cryopreserved PBMCs. Longitudinal blood samples from CLL patients on ibrutinib monotherapy underwent high-throughput TCR beta sequencing. The patients took part in an open-label, single-center phase 2 trial of ibrutinib monotherapy. This TCR was recovered from a human donor with chronic lymphocytic leukemia. The chain employs TRBV7-2 and TRBJ2-7; TRBD2 aligns with 9 central bases. The material sequenced was PBMCs, taken after 12 months of ibrutinib treatment. The nucleotides are TGTGCCAGCAGCCCTATAGCGGGAGCATCCGAGCAGTACTTC. This translates into CASSPIAGASEQYF.